These 24 T cell receptor beta chains share one sample of origin, sequenced in a study of cytomegalovirus exposure and HLA in healthy donors. The study ran its PCR with 60 Vbeta and 13 Jbeta primers. Repertoires were generated with immunoSEQ multiplex PCR, while TCRdb's copy carries only in-frame clones and drops some. The sample has fewer than 250,000 clones; 76% are singletons. Sequencing was performed on PBMCs. These receptors were obtained from a man younger than 35 in good health and CMV-seronegative.

V gene TRBV5-4 combines with J gene TRBJ2-7, with D tentatively TRBD2 (6 bases). The V end was cut by 4 bases, the J end by 0 bases, with 17 bases between. CDR3 length: 16 amino acids. Germline V gene sequence: CDR1 SGHNT, CDR2 YYREEE (reference sequence). CDR3 residues: CASSAGAREVSYEQYF. CDR3 sequence (DNA): TGTGCCAGCAGCGCTGGGGCGCGGGAAGTCTCCTACGAGCAGTACTTC.

The rearrangement uses TRBV6-5 and TRBJ1-1; D is uncertain. The germline CDR1 and CDR2 sequences are MNHEY and SVGAGI. The CDR3 is 13 residues long. Trimming removed 1 base from V and 3 bases from J, with 6 bases in between. DNA for the CDR3: TGTGCCAGCAGTTACTGGGAGCACACTGAAGCTTTCTTT. The encoded protein is CASSYWEHTEAFF.

The rearrangement uses TRBV28 and TRBJ2-7, with TRBD2 as a possible D gene (6 bases). The CDR3 loop spans 16 amino acids. CDR1 and CDR2 (germline): MDHEN, SYDVKM. Trimming cost V 5 bases and J 2 bases, with 19 bases left between them. CDR3 DNA sequence: TGTGCCAGCAGTACTATCGCCGGGGGTACCCCCTACGAGCAGTACTTC. It yields the protein CASSTIAGGTPYEQYF.

The chain combines TRBV27 with TRBJ1-1, with D maybe TRBD1 (6 bases). Germline lookup yields CDR1 MNHEY and CDR2 SMNVEV (reference sequence). The V and J ends lost 5 bases and 5 bases respectively, with 15 bases between them. This CDR3 comprises 14 residues. DNA for the CDR3: TGTGCCAGCAGTCAGACTTGGGGGCTTACTGAAGCTTTCTTT. This gives the protein CASSQTWGLTEAFF.

This chain joins TRBV9 and TRBJ2-1; 10 nucleotides align to TRBD2. This CDR3 region has 15 residues. Germline V gene lookup returns CDR1 SGDLS and CDR2 YYNGEE. J lost 6 bases, V lost 3 bases, and 6 bases had no gene match. The CDR3 nucleotides are TGTGCCAGCAGCGCGAGACTAGCGGGCCGCAATGAGCAGTTCTTC. It encodes CASSARLAGRNEQFF.

J is TRBJ1-1 and V is TRBV5-4; TRBD1 is a possible D gene (5 bases). Germline V CDR1 and CDR2: SGHNT, YYREEE (reference sequence). V was shortened by 0 bases and J by 6 bases, with 18 bases between the two germline ends. The CDR3 has 16 residues. CDR3 in amino acids: CASSLGGRSGFAEAFF. Written as DNA, the CDR3 is TGTGCCAGCAGCTTGGGGGGCCGGAGCGGGTTCGCTGAAGCTTTCTTT.

This sequence joins TRBV10-3 and TRBJ2-3; 7 nucleotides line up with TRBD2. The CDR3 is made up of 16 amino acids. Germline V lookup: CDR1 ENHRY, CDR2 SYGVKD. The V segment lost 10 bases and the J segment 5 bases; nucleotides outside the gene matches: 18. The CDR3 DNA sequence: TGTGCCACCCGATCCCGGGACTACAACGGCGGAGATACGCAGTATTTT. Translated, it gives CATRSRDYNGGDTQYF.

The table lists this clone with a few counts. The rearrangement links TRBV7-2 to TRBJ2-7; D possibly corresponds to TRBD2 (6 bases). The CDR3 length is 19 residues. V was cut by 5 bases and J by 0 bases, with 26 bases left in between. Germline CDR1 is SGHTA and CDR2 is FQGNSA. The CDR3 reads CASSPVVDSSGQPSYEQYF. CDR3 sequence (DNA): TGTGCCAGCAGCCCGGTCGTAGATTCCAGCGGGCAACCCTCCTACGAGCAGTACTTC. Looking up the rest from reference TRBV7-2 and TRBJ2-7 gives the full variable domain: GAGVSQSPSNKVTEKGKDVELRCDPISGHTALYWYRQSLGQGLEFLIYFQGNSAPDKSGLPSDRFSAERTGGSVSTLTIQRTQQEDSAVYLCASSPVVDSSGQPSYEQYFGPGTRLTVT.

The chain carries TRBV5-4 and TRBJ1-1; the D gene is possibly TRBD1 (5 bases). Germline CDR1 SGHNT, CDR2 YYREEE (reference sequence). The CDR3 runs to 13 residues. Trimming took 0 bases from V and 5 from J, leaving 8 bases between them. CDR3 sequence: CASSLGAGTEAFF. CDR3 sequence (DNA): TGTGCCAGCAGCTTGGGGGCAGGGACTGAAGCTTTCTTT.

This clone was seen a few times. This chain uses TRBV7-9 with TRBJ1-1; TRBD1 aligns across 9 bases. This CDR3 spans 16 amino acids. Germline V gives CDR1 SEHNR, CDR2 FQNEAQ (reference sequence). The trim removed 3 bases at V and 4 bases at J, leaving 9 bases unmatched. This CDR3 reads CASSLFGTGLRTEAFF. CDR3 in DNA: TGTGCCAGCAGCTTGTTTGGGACAGGGCTCCGCACTGAAGCTTTCTTT.

This clone was seen more than once but under ten times. The chain combines TRBV11-2 with TRBJ1-5, with D unresolved. Germline V gene sequence: CDR1 SGHAT, CDR2 FQNNGV. V gave up 5 bases and J gave up 0 bases, with 11 bases separating them. The CDR3 covers 15 residues. The chain's CDR3 is CASSSGVNSNQPQHF. CDR3 coding DNA: TGTGCCAGCAGCAGTGGAGTAAATAGCAATCAGCCCCAGCATTTT.

This clone was seen once. The chain recombines TRBV6-1 with TRBJ1-3; the match to TRBD1 covers 9 bases. V gave up 5 bases and J gave up 2 bases; unmatched junction bases: 4. Germline V gene data show CDR1 as MNHNS and CDR2 as SASEGT. The CDR3 runs 15 residues. The CDR3 DNA reads TGTGCCAGCAGTTCCCGGGACAGGGCTGGAAACACCATATATTTT. Protein product: CASSSRDRAGNTIYF.

The V and J genes are TRBV7-3 and TRBJ2-3; weak D call: TRBD1 (6 bases). This CDR3 region has 15 residues. CDR1 is SGHTA and CDR2 is FQGTGA in the germline V gene. Trimming removed 4 bases at V and 3 bases at J, with 14 bases between. The CDR3 coding sequence is TGTGCCAGCAGCTCAGGGGCCTCGGAGACAGATACGCAGTATTTT. Protein product: CASSSGASETDTQYF.

This chain connects TRBV5-1 to TRBJ2-7, with 10 nucleotides matching TRBD2. Germline values: CDR1 SGHRS, CDR2 YFSETQ. The CDR3 length is 13 residues. The ends lost 3 bases at V and 7 bases at J; junction bases unmatched: 4. For the CDR3, the DNA is TGCGCCAGCAGCTCTCTAGCGGGAGAGGAGCAGTACTTC. It codes for CASSSLAGEEQYF.

This chain connects TRBV11-2 to TRBJ1-3; the match to TRBD1 covers 7 bases. The CDR3 sequence is 16 residues long. With 2 bases clipped from V and 2 bases from J, the junction kept 6 bases outside the gene matches. The V gene's germline CDR1 is SGHAT and CDR2 FQNNGV. DNA for the CDR3: TGTGCCAGCAGCTTAAACAGGGGCCTAGCTGGAAACACCATATATTTT. Its protein is CASSLNRGLAGNTIYF.

The chain couples TRBV7-9 to TRBJ1-1, with 10 positions matching TRBD1. Trimming removed 6 bases from V and 3 bases from J; junction bases left unmatched: 7. The CDR3 is 15 amino acids. The germline V gene has CDR1 SEHNR and CDR2 FQNEAQ (reference sequence). DNA of the CDR3: TGTGCCAGCAGGGGACAGGGGCGAAGGGACACTGAAGCTTTCTTT. It specifies CASRGQGRRDTEAFF.

The chain links TRBV6-5 to TRBJ2-1, with 9 bases that match TRBD2. V was pared by 4 bases and J by 2 bases, with 3 bases of the junction left unmatched. CDR1 MNHEY and CDR2 SVGAGI come from the germline V gene. The CDR3 consists of 15 residues. CDR3 sequence: CASSFSGSPYNEQFF. DNA for the CDR3: TGTGCCAGCAGTTTTAGCGGGAGTCCCTACAATGAGCAGTTCTTC.

This chain uses TRBV2 with TRBJ1-4, with 9 bases lining up with TRBD1. After removal of 2 bases from V and 6 bases from J, the junction contained 10 bases not matched to a gene. The CDR3 is 17 amino acids. Germline CDR1 and CDR2: SNHLY and FYNNEI. Here the CDR3 reads CASSEYHSGTGYEKLFF. Here the CDR3 DNA reads TGTGCCAGCAGTGAATATCATAGCGGGACAGGGTATGAAAAACTGTTTTTT.

The CDR3 sequence is CASSVGVTGSDEQYF. The CDR3 DNA reads TGTGCCAGCAGCGTAGGGGTGACAGGGAGCGACGAGCAGTACTTC. This rearrangement joins TRBV9 to TRBJ2-7, with 7 bases aligning to TRBD1. The CDR3 totals 15 residues. With 0 bases clipped from V and 5 bases from J, the junction kept 8 bases outside the gene matches. The V gene's germline CDR1 is SGDLS and CDR2 YYNGEE.

V gene TRBV10-1 combines with J gene TRBJ2-2; TRBD2 aligns across 9 bases. J lost 5 bases, V lost 7 bases, and 5 bases had no gene match. The germline gives CDR1 WNHNN, CDR2 SYGVQD (reference sequence). The CDR3 is made up of 14 amino acids. The CDR3 loop is CASKPGLATGELFF. As DNA, the CDR3 is TGCGCCAGCAAACCGGGACTAGCAACCGGGGAGCTGTTTTTT.

The rearrangement links TRBV30 to TRBJ1-6, with 7 nucleotides matching TRBD1. V trimming: 0 bases; J trimming: 8 bases; junction bases outside the gene matches: 7. The CDR3 runs to 15 residues. Germline assignment: CDR1 GTSNPN and CDR2 SVGIG (reference sequence). This chain's CDR3 is CAWSVRGRGDSPLHF. DNA for the CDR3: TGTGCCTGGAGTGTACGAGGCAGGGGGGATTCACCCCTCCACTTT.

A single count supports this clone. The chain joins TRBV28 to TRBJ1-4; 7 bases are a match to TRBD1. The V and J ends lost 9 bases and 5 bases, in that order; junction bases with no gene match: 9. The germline V gene encodes CDR1 MDHEN and CDR2 SYDVKM. This CDR3 region has 14 residues. For the CDR3, the DNA is TGTGCCAGTATGACGGGACAGCTAAATGAAAAACTGTTTTTT. Protein product: CASMTGQLNEKLFF.

The genes are TRBV4-1 and TRBJ2-1; the D gene is possibly TRBD1 (6 bases). Trimming stripped 4 bases from V and 7 bases from J, with 20 bases between. CDR3 length equals 16 residues. Germline V lookup: CDR1 MGHRA, CDR2 YSYEKL. The CDR3: CASSLPGPRGGNEQFF. For the CDR3, the DNA is TGCGCCAGCAGCCTTCCGGGACCCCGAGGGGGAAATGAGCAGTTCTTC.

Concerning this clone itself: Other nucleotide sequences from this sample produce the same CDR3. The gene calls are TRBV5-6 and TRBJ1-2, with D unclear. Trimming took 0 bases from V and 2 from J, leaving 5 bases between them. The CDR3 runs 13 residues. Germline V gives CDR1 SGHDT, CDR2 YYEEEE. In DNA form, the CDR3 reads TGTGCCAGCAGCTTGGGAGGGAACTATGGCTACACCTTC. This encodes CASSLGGNYGYTF.